Given below is one T cell receptor (beta chain) in context. What it binds is not known. Following extraction, RNA underwent reverse transcription to cDNA, which served as the sequencing template. The assay was immunoSEQ multiplex PCR, and TCRdb's table has in-frame clones only and misses some. The sample has tens of thousands of clones; 55% to 65% are singletons. Isolation of CD4+ and CD8+ T cells from PBMCs was achieved by sorting. These data come from a study of CD8+ T cells in alopecia areata. On the study more broadly: Treated patients were given oral tofacitinib, which was dosed at 5 to 10 mg twice daily.

Findings of the study overall: More clonal than normal scalp was lesional scalp, particularly alopecia totalis/universalis. Patients shared TCRs less clearly than mice did, possibly owing to HLA.

V shed 5 bases and J 8 bases; nucleotides not matched to a gene: 9. This CDR3 contains 16 residues. Germline CDR1 reads LNHNV; CDR2 reads YYDKDF (reference sequence). This TCR was recovered from a human donor with alopecia areata. This chain connects TRBV15 to TRBJ2-5; TRBD2 matches 15 bases. The sequences come from CD8+ T cells sorted from blood, collected at week 0. As DNA, the CDR3 is TGTGCCACCAGCGCCGGGACTAGCGGGGGGAAGAGAACCCAGTACTTC. Its protein product is CATSAGTSGGKRTQYF.